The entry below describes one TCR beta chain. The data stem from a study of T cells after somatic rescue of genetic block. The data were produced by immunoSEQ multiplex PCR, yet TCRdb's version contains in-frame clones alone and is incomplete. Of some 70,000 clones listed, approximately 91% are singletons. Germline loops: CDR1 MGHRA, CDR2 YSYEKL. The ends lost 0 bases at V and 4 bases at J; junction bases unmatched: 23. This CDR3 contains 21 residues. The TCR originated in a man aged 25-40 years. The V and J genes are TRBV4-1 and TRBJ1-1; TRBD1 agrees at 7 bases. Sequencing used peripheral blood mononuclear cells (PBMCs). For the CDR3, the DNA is TGCGCCAGCAGCCAAGATTTCCACACCATTGACAGGGTGCCCTGGGGCACTGAAGCTTTCTTT. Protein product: CASSQDFHTIDRVPWGTEAFF.